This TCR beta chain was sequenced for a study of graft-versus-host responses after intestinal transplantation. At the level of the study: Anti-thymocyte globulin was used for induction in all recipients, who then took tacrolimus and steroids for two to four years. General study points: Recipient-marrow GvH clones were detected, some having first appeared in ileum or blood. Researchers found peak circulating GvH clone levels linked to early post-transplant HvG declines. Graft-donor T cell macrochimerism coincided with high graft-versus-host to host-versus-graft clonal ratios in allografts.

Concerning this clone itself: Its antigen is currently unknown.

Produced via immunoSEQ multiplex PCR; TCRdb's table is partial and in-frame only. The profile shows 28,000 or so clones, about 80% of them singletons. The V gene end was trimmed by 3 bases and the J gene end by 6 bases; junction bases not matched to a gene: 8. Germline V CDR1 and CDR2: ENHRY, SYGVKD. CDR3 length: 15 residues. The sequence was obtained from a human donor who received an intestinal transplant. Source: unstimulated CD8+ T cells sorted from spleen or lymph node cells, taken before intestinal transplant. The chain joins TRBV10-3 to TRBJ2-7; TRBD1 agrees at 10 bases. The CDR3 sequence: CAISDPPGQGTEQYF. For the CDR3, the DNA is TGTGCCATCAGTGACCCACCGGGACAGGGGACCGAGCAGTACTTC.